This T cell receptor beta chain stems from a study of pediatric ulcerative colitis. Across the whole study: About 7 patients showed pancolitis and two showed left-sided colitis.

The CDR3 spans 14 residues. V was pared by 4 bases and J by 0 bases, with 10 bases between. Per germline, CDR1 MNHNY and CDR2 SVGAGI (reference sequence). This table comes from immunoSEQ multiplex PCR, and its TCRdb copy is limited to in-frame clones, with some not included. The sample has 37,000 or so clones, less than 85% seen once. The study, taken as a whole, reports: Two rectal CDR3 clonotypes occurred in all ulcerative colitis patients.

On this clone itself: Its target is unknown.

This chain links TRBV6-6 with TRBJ2-7, with TRBD1 as a possible D gene (6 bases). The source of this sequence is a girl aged 10 to 17 with moderate ulcerative colitis. What was sequenced was blood. CDR3 coding DNA: TGTGCCAGCAGTTTGCTGGACAGCTCCTACGAGCAGTACTTC. Its translation: CASSLLDSSYEQYF.